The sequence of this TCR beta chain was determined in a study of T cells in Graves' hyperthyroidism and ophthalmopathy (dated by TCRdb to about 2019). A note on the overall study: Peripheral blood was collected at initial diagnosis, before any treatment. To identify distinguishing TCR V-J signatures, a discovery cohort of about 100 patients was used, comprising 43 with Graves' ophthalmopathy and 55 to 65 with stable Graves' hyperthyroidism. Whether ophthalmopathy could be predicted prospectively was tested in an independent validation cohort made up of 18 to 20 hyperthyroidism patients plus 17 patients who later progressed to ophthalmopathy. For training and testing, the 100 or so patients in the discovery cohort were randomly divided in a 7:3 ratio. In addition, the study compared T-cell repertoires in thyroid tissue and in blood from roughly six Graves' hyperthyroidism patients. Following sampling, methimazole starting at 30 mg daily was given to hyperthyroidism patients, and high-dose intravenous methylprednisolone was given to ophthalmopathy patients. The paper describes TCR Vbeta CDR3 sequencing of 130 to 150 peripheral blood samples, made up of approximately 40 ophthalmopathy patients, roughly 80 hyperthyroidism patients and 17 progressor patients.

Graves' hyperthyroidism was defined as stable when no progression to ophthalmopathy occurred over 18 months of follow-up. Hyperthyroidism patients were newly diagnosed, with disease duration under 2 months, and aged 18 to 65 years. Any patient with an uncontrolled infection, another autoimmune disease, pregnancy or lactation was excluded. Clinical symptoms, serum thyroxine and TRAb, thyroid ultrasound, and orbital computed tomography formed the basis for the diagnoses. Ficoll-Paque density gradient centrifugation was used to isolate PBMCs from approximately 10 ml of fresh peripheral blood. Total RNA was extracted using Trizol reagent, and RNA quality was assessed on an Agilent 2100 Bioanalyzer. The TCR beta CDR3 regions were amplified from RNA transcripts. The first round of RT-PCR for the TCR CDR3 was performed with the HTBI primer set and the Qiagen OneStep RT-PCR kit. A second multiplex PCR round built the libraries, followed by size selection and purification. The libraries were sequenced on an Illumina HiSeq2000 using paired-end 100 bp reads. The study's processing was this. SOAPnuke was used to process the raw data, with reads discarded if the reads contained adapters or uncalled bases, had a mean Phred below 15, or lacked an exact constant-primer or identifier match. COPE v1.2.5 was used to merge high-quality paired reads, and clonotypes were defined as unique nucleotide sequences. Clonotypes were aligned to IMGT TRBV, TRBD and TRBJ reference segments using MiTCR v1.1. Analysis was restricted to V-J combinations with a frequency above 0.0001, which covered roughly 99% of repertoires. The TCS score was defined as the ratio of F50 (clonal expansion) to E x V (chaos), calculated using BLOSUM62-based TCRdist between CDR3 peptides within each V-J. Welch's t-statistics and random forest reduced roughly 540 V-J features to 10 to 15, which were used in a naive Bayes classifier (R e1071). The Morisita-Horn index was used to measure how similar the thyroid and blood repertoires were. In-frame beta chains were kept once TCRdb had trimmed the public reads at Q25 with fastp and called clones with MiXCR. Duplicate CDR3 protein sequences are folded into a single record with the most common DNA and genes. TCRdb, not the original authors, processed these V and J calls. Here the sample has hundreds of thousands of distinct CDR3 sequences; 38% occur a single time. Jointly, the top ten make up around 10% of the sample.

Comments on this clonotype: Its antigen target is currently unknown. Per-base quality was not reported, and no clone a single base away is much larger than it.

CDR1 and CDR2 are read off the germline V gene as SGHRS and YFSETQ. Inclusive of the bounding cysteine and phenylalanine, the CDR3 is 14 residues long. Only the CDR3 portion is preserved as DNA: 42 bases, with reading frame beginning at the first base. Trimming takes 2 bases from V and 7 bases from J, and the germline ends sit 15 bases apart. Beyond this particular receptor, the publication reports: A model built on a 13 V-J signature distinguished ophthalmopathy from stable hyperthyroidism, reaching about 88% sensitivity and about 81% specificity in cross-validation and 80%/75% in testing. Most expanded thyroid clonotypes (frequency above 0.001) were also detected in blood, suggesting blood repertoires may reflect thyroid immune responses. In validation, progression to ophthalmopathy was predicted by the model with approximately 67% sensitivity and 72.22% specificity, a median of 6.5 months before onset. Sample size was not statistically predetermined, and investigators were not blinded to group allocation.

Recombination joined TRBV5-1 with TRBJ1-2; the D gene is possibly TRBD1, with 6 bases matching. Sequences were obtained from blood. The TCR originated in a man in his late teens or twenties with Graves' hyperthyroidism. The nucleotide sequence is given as TGCGCCAGCAGCTTTGAGGGGGGGCAGGTTGGCTACACCTTC. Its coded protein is CASSFEGGQVGYTF.